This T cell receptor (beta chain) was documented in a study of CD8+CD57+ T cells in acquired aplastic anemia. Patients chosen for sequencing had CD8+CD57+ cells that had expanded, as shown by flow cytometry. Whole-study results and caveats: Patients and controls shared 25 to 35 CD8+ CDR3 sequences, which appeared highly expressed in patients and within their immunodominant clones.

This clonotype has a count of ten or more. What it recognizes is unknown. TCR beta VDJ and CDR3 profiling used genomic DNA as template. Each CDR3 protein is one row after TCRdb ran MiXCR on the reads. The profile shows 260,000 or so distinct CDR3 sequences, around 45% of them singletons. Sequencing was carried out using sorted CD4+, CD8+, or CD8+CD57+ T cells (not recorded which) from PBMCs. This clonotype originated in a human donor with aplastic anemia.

CDR3 amino acids: CASSDPLGRTPHEQYF. Here the CDR3 DNA reads TGTGCCAGCAGTGATCCCTTGGGGCGGACCCCCCACGAGCAGTACTTC. The chain has TRBV25-1 and TRBJ2-7, with D perhaps matching TRBD1 (5 bases). Per the germline V gene, CDR1 is MGHDK and CDR2 is SYGVNS. The V gene lost 3 bases and the J gene lost 5 bases, with 20 bases spanning the gap. The CDR3 loop spans 16 amino acids.